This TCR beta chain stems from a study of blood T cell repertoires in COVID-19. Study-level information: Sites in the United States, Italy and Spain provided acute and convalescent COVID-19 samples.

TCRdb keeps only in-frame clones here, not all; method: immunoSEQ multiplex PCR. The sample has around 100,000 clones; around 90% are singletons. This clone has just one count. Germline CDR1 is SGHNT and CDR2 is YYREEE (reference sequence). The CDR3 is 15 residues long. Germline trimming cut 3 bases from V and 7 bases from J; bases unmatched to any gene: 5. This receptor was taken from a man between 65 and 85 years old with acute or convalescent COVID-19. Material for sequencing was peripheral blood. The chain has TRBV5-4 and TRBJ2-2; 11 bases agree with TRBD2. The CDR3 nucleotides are TGTGCCAGCAGCTCCCGGACTAGCGGGCACGGGGAGCTGTTTTTT. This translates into CASSSRTSGHGELFF.